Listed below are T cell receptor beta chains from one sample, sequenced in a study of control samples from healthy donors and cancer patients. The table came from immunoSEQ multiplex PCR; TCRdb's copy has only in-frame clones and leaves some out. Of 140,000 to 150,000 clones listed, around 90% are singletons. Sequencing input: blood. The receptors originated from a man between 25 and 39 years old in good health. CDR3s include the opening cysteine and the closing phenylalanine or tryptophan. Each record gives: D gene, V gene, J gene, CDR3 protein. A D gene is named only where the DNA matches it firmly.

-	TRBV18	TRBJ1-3	CASSPTPPAPSSGNTIYF
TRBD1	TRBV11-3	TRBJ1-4	CASTPGGNEKLFF
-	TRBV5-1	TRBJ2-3	CASSTRQGTDTQYF
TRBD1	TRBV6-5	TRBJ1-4	CASSTGGSEKLFF
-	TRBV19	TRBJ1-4	CASSITGLSPLGANEKLFF
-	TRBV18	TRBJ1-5	CASSPLGSASIIISNQPQHF
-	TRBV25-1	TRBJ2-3	CASSFEDTQYF
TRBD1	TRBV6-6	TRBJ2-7	CASSYDRVYEQYF
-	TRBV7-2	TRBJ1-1	CASSFFWGPGSGDTEAFF
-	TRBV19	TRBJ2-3	CASRPIVGGGYVDTQYF
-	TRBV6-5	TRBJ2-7	CASGVGVRTGEQYF
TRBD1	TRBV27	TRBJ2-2	CASSFQGQLLTGELFF
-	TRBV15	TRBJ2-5	CATSQSARETQYF
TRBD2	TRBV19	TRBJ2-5	CASSRRGVNQETQYF
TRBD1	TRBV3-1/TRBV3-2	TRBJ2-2	CASSHRQGNTGELFF
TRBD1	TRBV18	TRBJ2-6	CASSPRTGSPPGANVLTF